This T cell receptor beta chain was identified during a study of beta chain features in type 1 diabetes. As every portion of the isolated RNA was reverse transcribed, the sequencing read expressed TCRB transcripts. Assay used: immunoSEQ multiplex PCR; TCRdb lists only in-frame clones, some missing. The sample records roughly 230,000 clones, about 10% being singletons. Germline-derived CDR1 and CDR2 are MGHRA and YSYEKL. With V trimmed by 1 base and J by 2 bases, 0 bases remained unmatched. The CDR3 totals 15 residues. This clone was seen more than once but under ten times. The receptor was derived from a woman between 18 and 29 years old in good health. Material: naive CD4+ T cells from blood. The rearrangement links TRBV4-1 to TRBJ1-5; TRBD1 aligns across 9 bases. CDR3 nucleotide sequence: TGCGCCAGCAGCCAAGGACAGGGGGGCAATCAGCCCCAGCATTTT. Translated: CASSQGQGGNQPQHF.